Following are 13 T cell receptor beta chains from one sample sequenced in a study of blood T cell repertoires in COVID-19. The data were produced by immunoSEQ multiplex PCR, yet TCRdb's version contains in-frame clones alone and is incomplete. This sample has under 350,000 clones, with around 90% found just once. What was sequenced was peripheral blood. The receptors were gathered from a man over 45 with acute or convalescent COVID-19.

This clone was counted once. The V and J genes are TRBV19 and TRBJ2-7, with D hard to call. CDR1 LNHDA and CDR2 SQIVND come from the germline V gene (reference sequence). Trimming took off 4 bases at V and 0 bases at J, with 13 bases between the two ends. This CDR3 has 15 residues. The CDR3 here is CASSRMAVVSYEQYF. The CDR3 DNA reads TGTGCCAGTAGTAGAATGGCCGTGGTCTCCTACGAGCAGTACTTC.

The chain joins TRBV27 to TRBJ2-7; D may be TRBD1 (6 bases). CDR3 length: 15 residues. Germline loops: CDR1 MNHEY, CDR2 SMNVEV (reference sequence). The germline V and J ends were trimmed by 5 bases and 4 bases, with 18 bases remaining between them. CDR3 residues: CASSLAGTRGYEQYF. The CDR3 DNA is TGTGCCAGCAGTCTTGCCGGGACAAGAGGTTACGAGCAGTACTTC.

CDR3 coding DNA: TGCGCCAGCAGCTGGTTAGCGGGGGTGTACAATGAGCAGTTCTTC. Its protein product is CASSWLAGVYNEQFF. The rearrangement links TRBV5-1 to TRBJ2-1; the match to TRBD2 covers 9 bases. Germline lookup yields CDR1 SGHRS and CDR2 YFSETQ. The CDR3 length is 15 residues. The V gene end was trimmed by 3 bases and the J gene end by 4 bases; junction bases not matched to a gene: 5.

The chain couples TRBV7-3 to TRBJ2-3; 8 bases are a match to TRBD1. The ends lost 1 base at V and 3 bases at J; junction bases unmatched: 6. This CDR3 has 16 amino acids. Germline CDR1 and CDR2: SGHTA and FQGTGA. Written as DNA, the CDR3 is TGTGCCAGCAGCTTAAGCCCCAGGGGGCTGACAGATACGCAGTATTTT. It yields the protein CASSLSPRGLTDTQYF.

The V and J genes are TRBV5-1 and TRBJ2-6, with a weak D call TRBD1 (6 bases). Germline lookup yields CDR1 SGHRS and CDR2 YFSETQ. The CDR3 is made up of 17 amino acids. V gave up 5 bases and J gave up 0 bases, with 15 bases separating them. The CDR3 loop reads CASRAGRGSSGANVLTF. The CDR3 bases are TGCGCCAGCAGGGCGGGCAGGGGTTCCTCTGGGGCCAACGTCCTGACTTTC.

The chain joins TRBV3-1 (or the pseudogene TRBV3-2) to TRBJ2-5, with TRBD2 matching 12 bases. Germline assignment: CDR1 LGHDT and CDR2 YNNKEL (reference sequence). J lost 5 bases, V lost 4 bases, and 11 bases had no gene match. This CDR3 comprises 17 residues. This CDR3 is CASSPYPSGGARETQYF. The DNA for the CDR3 is TGTGCCAGCAGCCCCTACCCTAGCGGGGGGGCCCGTGAGACCCAGTACTTC.

The chain couples TRBV2 to TRBJ1-6, with D unresolved. Germline CDR1 reads SNHLY; CDR2 reads FYNNEI. V was trimmed by 3 bases and J by 10 bases, leaving 10 bases between them. CDR3 length: 13 amino acids. This chain's CDR3 is CASSEGHGSPLHF. The CDR3, as DNA: TGTGCCAGCAGTGAGGGCCACGGATCACCCCTCCACTTT.

The J gene is TRBJ1-1, the V gene TRBV10-2; D is uncertain. Trimming took off 0 bases at V and 3 bases at J, with 11 bases between the two ends. The CDR3 spans 15 residues. Germline values: CDR1 WSHSY, CDR2 SAAADI. This CDR3 is CASSESGGSYTEAFF. Here the CDR3 DNA reads TGCGCCAGCAGTGAGTCCGGCGGTTCTTACACTGAAGCTTTCTTT.

The chain combines TRBV7-9 with TRBJ2-2, with a weak D call TRBD1 (5 bases). Deletions cut 0 bases from V and 0 bases from J, with 8 bases between. Looked up from germline, CDR1 is SEHNR and CDR2 is FQNEAQ (reference sequence). CDR3 size: 16 residues. The CDR3: CASSLASRANTGELFF. In DNA form, the CDR3 reads TGTGCCAGCAGCTTAGCTTCCAGGGCGAACACCGGGGAGCTGTTTTTT.

The chain combines TRBV3-1 (or the pseudogene TRBV3-2) with TRBJ1-6, with D perhaps TRBD1 (6 bases). Trimming took off 7 bases at V and 8 bases at J, with 15 bases between the two ends. This CDR3 is 14 amino acids long. CDR1 is LGHDT and CDR2 is YNNKEL in the germline V gene (reference sequence). CDR3 sequence reads: CASTTGRGDSPLHF. The CDR3 nucleotides read TGTGCCAGCACCACGGGCAGGGGAGATTCACCCCTCCACTTT.

The chain employs TRBV5-1 and TRBJ1-2; TRBD1 is a possible D gene (5 bases). V was shortened by 4 bases and J by 0 bases, with 19 bases between the two germline ends. CDR1 and CDR2 from the germline V gene are SGHRS and YFSETQ. The CDR3 spans 17 residues. The CDR3 DNA follows: TGCGCCAGCAGCCCCGCGGCTGGGGGGATAGCTAACTATGGCTACACCTTC. Its translation: CASSPAAGGIANYGYTF.

For this clone: One junction end disagrees with the germline gene, perhaps due to a read error. V gene TRBV6-5 combines with J gene TRBJ2-2, with TRBD2 matching 13 bases. The CDR3 is 13 amino acids. From germline, CDR1 is MNHEY and CDR2 SVGAGI. CDR3 region: CASSPRLAGGLFF. CDR3 coding DNA: TGTGCCAGCAGTCCGCGACTAGCGGGGGGGCTGTTTTTT.

V usage is TRBV7-9 and J usage is TRBJ1-1, with 7 bases matching TRBD1. CDR3 length equals 16 residues. Germline V gene lookup returns CDR1 SEHNR and CDR2 FQNEAQ (reference sequence). The V segment lost 2 bases and the J segment 4 bases; nucleotides outside the gene matches: 10. DNA for the CDR3: TGTGCCAGCAGCTTACCCCTCGACAGGGTAGGCACTGAAGCTTTCTTT. This encodes CASSLPLDRVGTEAFF.